The clone carrying this T cell receptor beta chain was recorded only once. The data belong to a study of sequential checkpoint blockade in melanoma. Looked up from germline, CDR1 is MNHEY and CDR2 is SMNVEV (reference sequence). The V gene lost 2 bases and the J gene lost 2 bases, with 14 bases spanning the gap. The CDR3 contains 16 residues. The treatment is: randomized to nivolumab then ipilimumab (arm A) or the reverse (arm B). Method: immunoSEQ multiplex PCR; TCRdb's copy keeps in-frame clones and lacks some. This sample yields 18,000 or so clones, of which around 65% are seen a single time; about 10% belongs to the top ten.

Material: CD8+ T cells sorted from blood (inferred from file names), obtained from a patient given nivolumab and ipilimumab in sequence. The V gene is TRBV27, the J gene TRBJ2-3, with D possibly being TRBD1 (5 bases). This clonotype was obtained from a human donor with melanoma. In DNA form, the CDR3 reads TGTGCCAGCAGTTTAGTCTGGACACTCCTCACAGATACGCAGTATTTT. As protein: CASSLVWTLLTDTQYF.